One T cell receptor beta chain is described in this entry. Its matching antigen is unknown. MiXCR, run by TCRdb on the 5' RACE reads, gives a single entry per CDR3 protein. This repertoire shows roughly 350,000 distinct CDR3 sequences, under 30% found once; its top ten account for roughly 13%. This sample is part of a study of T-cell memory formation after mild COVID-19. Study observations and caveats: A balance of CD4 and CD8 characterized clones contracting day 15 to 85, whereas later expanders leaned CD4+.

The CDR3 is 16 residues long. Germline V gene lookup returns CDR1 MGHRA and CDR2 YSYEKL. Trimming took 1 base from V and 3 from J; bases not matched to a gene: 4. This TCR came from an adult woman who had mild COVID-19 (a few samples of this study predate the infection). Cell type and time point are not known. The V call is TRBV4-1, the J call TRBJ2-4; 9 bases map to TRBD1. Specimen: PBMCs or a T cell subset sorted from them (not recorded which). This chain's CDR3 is CASSQGDRGVKNIQYF. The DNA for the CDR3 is TGCGCCAGCAGCCAAGGAGACAGGGGGGTCAAAAACATTCAGTACTTC.